The 16 T cell receptor beta chains given below trace back to one sample, sequenced in a study of identifying expanded T cells in peripheral blood. The assay was immunoSEQ multiplex PCR, and TCRdb's table has in-frame clones only and misses some. The sample carries 80,000 to 95,000 clones, approximately 90% recorded once. The material sequenced was blood. The receptors shown here come from a person aged 18 to 69 in good health.

The chain carries TRBV7-3 and TRBJ1-5; perhaps TRBD1 as D (6 bases). Trimming shortened V by 1 base and J by 6 bases, and 22 bases separated the two germline ends. Germline assignment: CDR1 SGHTA and CDR2 FQGTGA. The CDR3 has 18 residues. CDR3 loop: CASSLKAGDWAGAQPQHF. The CDR3 DNA is TGTGCCAGCAGCTTAAAGGCCGGTGATTGGGCAGGGGCTCAGCCCCAGCATTTT.

The gene calls are TRBV9 and TRBJ1-1; D gene uncertain. Trimming removed 0 bases from V and 2 bases from J, with 8 bases in between. This CDR3 contains 14 residues. Germline-derived CDR1 and CDR2 are SGDLS and YYNGEE. This CDR3 is CASSVVGQNTEAFF. CDR3 coding DNA: TGTGCCAGCAGCGTAGTCGGCCAAAACACTGAAGCTTTCTTT.

The rearrangement joins TRBV7-9 to TRBJ1-5; 7 bases match TRBD1. The germline V gene encodes CDR1 SEHNR and CDR2 FQNEAQ (reference sequence). This CDR3 has 15 residues. After removal of 5 bases from V and 2 bases from J, the junction contained 6 bases not matched to a gene. As DNA, the CDR3 is TGTGCCAGCAGCCCGACAGGGACGGGCAATCAGCCCCAGCATTTT. Translating gives CASSPTGTGNQPQHF. Variable domain in full (rest from reference TRBV7-9 and TRBJ1-5): DTGVSQNPRHKITKRGQNVTFRCDPISEHNRLYWYRQTLGQGPEFLTYFQNEAQLEKSRLLSDRFSAERPKGSFSTLEIQRTEQGDSAMYLCASSPTGTGNQPQHFGDGTRLSIL.

This chain connects TRBV7-2 to TRBJ1-1; D gene uncertain. Germline values: CDR1 SGHTA, CDR2 FQGNSA. This CDR3 is built from 14 residues. V lost 7 bases and J 6 bases, leaving 18 bases between the germline ends. The CDR3 DNA reads TGTGCCAGCACCCCGATGGGTAGAGCGTCTGAAGCTTTCTTT. Its translation is CASTPMGRASEAFF.

For this clone: This specimen includes other DNA sequences encoding the same CDR3. The V gene is TRBV10-1, the J gene TRBJ2-2; tentatively, D is TRBD1 or TRBD2 (5 bases each). Trimming took 2 bases from V and 6 from J, leaving 7 bases between them. This CDR3 region has 13 residues. The germline V gene encodes CDR1 WNHNN and CDR2 SYGVQD (reference sequence). CDR3 loop: CASSERDAGELFF. The DNA for the CDR3 is TGCGCCAGCAGTGAGCGGGACGCCGGGGAGCTGTTTTTT.

This rearrangement joins TRBV5-1 to TRBJ2-7; D is perhaps TRBD1 (6 bases). Germline CDR1 is SGHRS and CDR2 is YFSETQ. This CDR3 is built from 11 residues. The V gene lost 3 bases and the J gene lost 6 bases, with 7 bases spanning the gap. As DNA, the CDR3 is TGCGCCAGCAGCTGGGGGCGCGAGCAGTACTTC. This encodes CASSWGREQYF. Full variable domain (remainder filled in from reference TRBV5-1 and TRBJ2-7): KAGVTQTPRYLIKTRGQQVTLSCSPISGHRSVSWYQQTPGQGLQFLFEYFSETQRNKGNFPGRFSGRQFSNSRSEMNVSTLELGDSALYLCASSWGREQYFGPGTRLTVT.

This clone has just one count. This chain links TRBV29-1 with TRBJ2-3; 10 bases map to TRBD2. Germline CDR1 reads SQVTM; CDR2 reads ANQGSEA. V dropped 1 base and J dropped 3; count of bases not matched to a gene: 19. The CDR3 runs 20 residues. The CDR3 loop reads CSVEGGQRRASGGSTDTQYF. CDR3 coding DNA: TGCAGCGTTGAAGGAGGACAACGTCGGGCTAGCGGGGGCTCAACAGATACGCAGTATTTT.

The chain employs TRBV4-1 and TRBJ2-5, with D hard to call. The V end was cut by 4 bases, the J end by 2 bases, with 20 bases between. The germline gives CDR1 MGHRA, CDR2 YSYEKL. This CDR3 has 17 residues. The CDR3 nucleotides read TGCGCCAGCAGCCGTAGTATATCGGCAGGTGGGCAAGAGACCCAGTACTTC. This gives the protein CASSRSISAGGQETQYF.

The gene calls are TRBV5-4 and TRBJ2-1, with 7 bases identical to TRBD2. The CDR3 spans 13 residues. Per the germline V gene, CDR1 is SGHNT and CDR2 is YYREEE (reference sequence). V was pared by 4 bases and J by 7 bases, with 5 bases of the junction left unmatched. The chain's CDR3 is CASSKRLANEQFF. The DNA of the CDR3 is TGTGCCAGCAGCAAACGACTAGCAAATGAGCAGTTCTTC.

This sequence joins TRBV10-1 and TRBJ2-2; D is perhaps TRBD1 (5 bases). The V end was cut by 7 bases, the J end by 1 base, with 7 bases between. The CDR3 is 13 residues long. Germline CDR1 reads WNHNN; CDR2 reads SYGVQD (reference sequence). CDR3 nucleotides: TGCGCCAGCAACGACAGGAACACCGGGGAGCTGTTTTTT. Encoded protein: CASNDRNTGELFF.

The chain employs TRBV30 and TRBJ2-5; possible D gene TRBD2, 6 bases. Germline V gives CDR1 GTSNPN, CDR2 SVGIG (reference sequence). The length of the CDR3 is 15 residues. Trimming left V 4 bases short and J 4 bases short, with 19 bases between. The CDR3 bases are TGTGCCTGGACATCGCGACTAGTCCCGTCAGAGACCCAGTACTTC. Its translation is CAWTSRLVPSETQYF.

The chain joins TRBV9 to TRBJ1-1, with 8 bases fitting TRBD1. The J segment lost 6 bases and the V segment lost 2 bases, leaving 6 bases of the junction unmatched. Per the germline V gene, CDR1 is SGDLS and CDR2 is YYNGEE. The length of the CDR3 is 14 residues. CDR3 DNA: TGTGCCAGCAGCGTTCAGACAGGGGCCTCTGAAGCTTTCTTT. It codes for CASSVQTGASEAFF.

V is TRBV18 and J is TRBJ2-5; no clear D. V lost 2 bases to trimming and J lost 1 base, with 8 bases between them. Germline V gene lookup returns CDR1 KGHSH and CDR2 LQKENI. This CDR3 has 14 amino acids. Here the CDR3 DNA reads TGTGCCAGCTCACCAAGGCAGTCCCAAGAGACCCAGTACTTC. Translating it yields CASSPRQSQETQYF. The full variable domain, with the rest looked up from reference TRBV18 and TRBJ2-5, is NAGVMQNPRHLVRRRGQEARLRCSPMKGHSHVYWYRQLPEEGLKFMVYLQKENIIDESGMPKERFSAEFPKEGPSILRIQQVVRGDSAAYFCASSPRQSQETQYFGPGTRLLVL.

The chain is built from TRBV9 and TRBJ2-7, with D tentatively TRBD1 or TRBD2 (5 bases each). CDR1 is SGDLS, CDR2 YYNGEE, per germline. The CDR3 spans 15 residues. The V end lost 2 bases, the J end lost 2 bases, and 14 bases lay between the germline ends. The CDR3 region has the DNA TGTGCCAGCAGCGTCCTCGGGACCGATACCTACGAGCAGTACTTC. As protein: CASSVLGTDTYEQYF.

The V call is TRBV7-3, the J call TRBJ1-1, with D maybe TRBD1 (6 bases). The CDR3 contains 15 residues. Trimming cost V 0 bases and J 3 bases, with 11 bases left between them. Germline V gives CDR1 SGHTA, CDR2 FQGTGA. CDR3 bases: TGTGCCAGCAGCTTAACGAGGGGGGCCTACACTGAAGCTTTCTTT. It encodes CASSLTRGAYTEAFF.

This clone has a handful of counts. The rearrangement links TRBV19 to TRBJ2-3; unclear D gene. V was shortened by 4 bases and J by 9 bases, with 17 bases between the two germline ends. CDR1 LNHDA and CDR2 SQIVND come from the germline V gene (reference sequence). This CDR3 is built from 14 residues. The CDR3 DNA reads as TGTGCCAGTAGTAACGGGCGTGCGGTGGGAACGCAGTATTTT. Translating gives CASSNGRAVGTQYF. The whole variable domain, remainder taken from reference TRBV19 and TRBJ2-3, is DGGITQSPKYLFRKEGQNVTLSCEQNLNHDAMYWYRQDPGQGLRLIYYSQIVNDFQKGDIAEGYSVSREKKESFPLTVTSAQKNPTAFYLCASSNGRAVGTQYFGPGTRLTVL.